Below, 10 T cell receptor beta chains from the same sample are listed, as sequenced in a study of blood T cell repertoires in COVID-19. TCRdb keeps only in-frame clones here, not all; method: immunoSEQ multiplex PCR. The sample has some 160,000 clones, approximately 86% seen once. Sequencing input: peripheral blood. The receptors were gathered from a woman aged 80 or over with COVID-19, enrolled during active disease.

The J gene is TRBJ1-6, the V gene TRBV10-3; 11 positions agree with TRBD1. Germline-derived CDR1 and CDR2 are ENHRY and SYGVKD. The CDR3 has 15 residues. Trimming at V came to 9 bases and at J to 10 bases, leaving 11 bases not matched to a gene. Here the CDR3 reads CAIGQGARVESPLHF. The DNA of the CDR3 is TGTGCCATAGGACAGGGGGCGCGGGTTGAGTCACCCCTCCACTTT.

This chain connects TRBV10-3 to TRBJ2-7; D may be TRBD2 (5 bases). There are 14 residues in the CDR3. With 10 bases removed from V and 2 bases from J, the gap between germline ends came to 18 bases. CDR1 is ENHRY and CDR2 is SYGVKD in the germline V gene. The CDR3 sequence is CASALGQSPYEQYF. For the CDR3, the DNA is TGTGCCAGCGCACTAGGTCAGTCCCCCTACGAGCAGTACTTC.

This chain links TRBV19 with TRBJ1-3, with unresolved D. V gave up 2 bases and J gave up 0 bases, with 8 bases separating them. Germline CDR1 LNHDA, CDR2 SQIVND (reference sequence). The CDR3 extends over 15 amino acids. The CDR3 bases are TGTGCCAGTAGTATATCCCCGTCCTCTGGAAACACCATATATTTT. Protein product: CASSISPSSGNTIYF.

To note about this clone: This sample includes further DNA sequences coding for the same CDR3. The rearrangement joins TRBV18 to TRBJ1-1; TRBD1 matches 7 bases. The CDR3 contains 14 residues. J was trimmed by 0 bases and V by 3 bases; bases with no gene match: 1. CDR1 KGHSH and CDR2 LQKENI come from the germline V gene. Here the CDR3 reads CASSPGQLNTEAFF. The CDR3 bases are TGTGCCAGCTCACCGGGACAGCTGAACACTGAAGCTTTCTTT.

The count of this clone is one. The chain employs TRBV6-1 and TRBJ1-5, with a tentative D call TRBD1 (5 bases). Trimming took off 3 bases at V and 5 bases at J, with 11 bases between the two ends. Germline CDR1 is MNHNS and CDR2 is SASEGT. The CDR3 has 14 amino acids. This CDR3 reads CASSEGGKDQPQHF. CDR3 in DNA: TGTGCCAGCAGTGAGGGGGGAAAGGATCAGCCCCAGCATTTT.

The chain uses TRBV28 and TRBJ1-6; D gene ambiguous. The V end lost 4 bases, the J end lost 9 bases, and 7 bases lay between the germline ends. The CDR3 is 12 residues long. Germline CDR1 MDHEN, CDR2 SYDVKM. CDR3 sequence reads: CASSSPSSPLHF. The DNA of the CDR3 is TGTGCCAGCAGTTCCCCCTCTTCACCCCTCCACTTT.

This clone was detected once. The CDR3 coding sequence is TGTGCCAGCAGTGAGACGTGGGGGGAGGGTCAGCCCCAGCATTTT. Protein: CASSETWGEGQPQHF. The chain is built from TRBV2 and TRBJ1-5; D is possibly TRBD1 (5 bases). Germline-derived CDR1 and CDR2 are SNHLY and FYNNEI. The V end was cut by 3 bases, the J end by 6 bases, with 15 bases between. The CDR3 is made up of 15 amino acids.

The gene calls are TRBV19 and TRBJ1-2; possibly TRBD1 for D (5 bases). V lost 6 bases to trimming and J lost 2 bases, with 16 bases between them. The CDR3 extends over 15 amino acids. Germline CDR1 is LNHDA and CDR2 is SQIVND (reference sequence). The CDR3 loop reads CASSPRAGPNYGYTF. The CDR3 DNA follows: TGTGCCAGTAGCCCTCGGGCAGGGCCAAACTATGGCTACACCTTC.

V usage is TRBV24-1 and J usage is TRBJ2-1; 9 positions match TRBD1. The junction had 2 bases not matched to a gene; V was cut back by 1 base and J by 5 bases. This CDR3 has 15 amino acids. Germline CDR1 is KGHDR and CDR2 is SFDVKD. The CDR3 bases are TGTGCCACCAGTGATTTTCGGACAGGGGACAATGAGCAGTTCTTC. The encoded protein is CATSDFRTGDNEQFF.

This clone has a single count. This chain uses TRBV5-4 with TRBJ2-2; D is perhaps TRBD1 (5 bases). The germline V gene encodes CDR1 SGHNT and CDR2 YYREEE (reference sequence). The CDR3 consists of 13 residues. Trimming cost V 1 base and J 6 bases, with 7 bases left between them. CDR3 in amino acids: CASSLSRAGELFF. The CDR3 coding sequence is TGTGCCAGCAGCTTGTCCAGGGCCGGGGAGCTGTTTTTT.